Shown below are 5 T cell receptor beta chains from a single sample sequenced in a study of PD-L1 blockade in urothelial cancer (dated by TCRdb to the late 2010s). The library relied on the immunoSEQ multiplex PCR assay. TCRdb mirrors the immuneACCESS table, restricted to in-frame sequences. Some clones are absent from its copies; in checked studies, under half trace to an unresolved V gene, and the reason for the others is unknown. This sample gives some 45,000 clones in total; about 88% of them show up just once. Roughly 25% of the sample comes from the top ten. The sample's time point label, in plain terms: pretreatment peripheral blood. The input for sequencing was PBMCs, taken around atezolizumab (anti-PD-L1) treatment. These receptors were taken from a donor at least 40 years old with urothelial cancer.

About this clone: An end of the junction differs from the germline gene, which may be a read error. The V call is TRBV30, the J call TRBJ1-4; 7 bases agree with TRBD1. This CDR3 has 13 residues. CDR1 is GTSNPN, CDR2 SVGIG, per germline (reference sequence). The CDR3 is CGWARGRGEKLFF. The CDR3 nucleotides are TGTGGCTGGGCGAGGGGGCGGGGTGAAAAACTGTTTTTT.

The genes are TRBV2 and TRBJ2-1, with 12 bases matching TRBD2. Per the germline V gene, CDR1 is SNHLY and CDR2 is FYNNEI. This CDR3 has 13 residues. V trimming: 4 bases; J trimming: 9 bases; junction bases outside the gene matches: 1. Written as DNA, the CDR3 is TGTGCCAGCAGTGCTAGCGGGGGGGGTGAGCAGTTCTTC. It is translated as CASSASGGGEQFF.

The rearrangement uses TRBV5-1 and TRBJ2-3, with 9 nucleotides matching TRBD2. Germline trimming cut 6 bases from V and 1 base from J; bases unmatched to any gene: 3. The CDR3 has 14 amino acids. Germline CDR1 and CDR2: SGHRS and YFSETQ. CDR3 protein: CASNLAGGTDTQYF. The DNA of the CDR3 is TGCGCCAGCAACTTAGCGGGAGGCACAGATACGCAGTATTTT. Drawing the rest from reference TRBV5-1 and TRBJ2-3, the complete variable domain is KAGVTQTPRYLIKTRGQQVTLSCSPISGHRSVSWYQQTPGQGLQFLFEYFSETQRNKGNFPGRFSGRQFSNSRSEMNVSTLELGDSALYLCASNLAGGTDTQYFGPGTRLTVL.

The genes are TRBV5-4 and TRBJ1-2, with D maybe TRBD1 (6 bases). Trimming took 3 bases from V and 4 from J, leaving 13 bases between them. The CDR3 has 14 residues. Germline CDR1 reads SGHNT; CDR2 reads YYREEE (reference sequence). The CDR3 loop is CASSSGGRSYGYTF. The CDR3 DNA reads TGTGCCAGCAGCTCTGGGGGCCGGAGCTATGGCTACACCTTC.

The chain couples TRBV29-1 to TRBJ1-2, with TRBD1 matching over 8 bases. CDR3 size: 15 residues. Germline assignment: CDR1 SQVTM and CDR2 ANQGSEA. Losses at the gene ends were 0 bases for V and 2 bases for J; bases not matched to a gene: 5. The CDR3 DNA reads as TGCAGCGTTGAAGAGGACAGGGAGCGCAACTATGGCTACACCTTC. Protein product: CSVEEDRERNYGYTF.